Each of the 4 T cell receptor beta chains below was sequenced from the same sample in a study of T cell responses to AZD1222 COVID-19 vaccine. The repertoire was sequenced with immunoSEQ multiplex PCR; TCRdb's copy has only in-frame clones and lacks some. The table lists over 120,000 clones, over 85% of them singletons. The sample here was peripheral blood, taken 28 days after the second AZD1222 dose. These receptor sequences come from an adult who received the AZD1222 COVID-19 vaccine.

The rearrangement links TRBV28 to TRBJ1-3; tentatively, D is TRBD1 (5 bases). V dropped 5 bases and J dropped 4 bases, with 15 bases sitting between them. Germline CDR1 and CDR2: MDHEN and SYDVKM. The CDR3 covers 15 residues. CDR3 coding DNA: TGTGCCAGCAGTCCCCGCGGGACCCAAGGAAACACCATATATTTT. Translating gives CASSPRGTQGNTIYF.

This clone has only a few counts. The rearrangement uses TRBV6-5 and TRBJ1-2; 8 positions match TRBD1. The V gene end was trimmed by 7 bases and the J gene end by 0 bases; junction bases not matched to a gene: 7. Germline loops: CDR1 MNHEY, CDR2 SVGAGI. This CDR3 is built from 15 residues. The CDR3 region has the DNA TGTGCCAGCAAGGGACAGGACAGGGCTAACTATGGCTACACCTTC. Translating it yields CASKGQDRANYGYTF.

Regarding this clone: Its ends do not fully match the called genes, so a read error is possible. The chain carries TRBV18 and TRBJ2-7, with TRBD1 matching over 8 bases. The germline V gene encodes CDR1 KGHSH and CDR2 LQKENI. This CDR3 is built from 14 residues. CDR3 protein: CASSPDSRGRGLDF. For the CDR3, the DNA is TGTGCCAGCTCACCTGACTCCAGGGGGCGCGGGTTGGACTTC.

The CDR3 loop reads CASTRDTYEQYF. CDR3 sequence (DNA): TGTGCCAGCACTCGGGACACCTACGAGCAGTACTTC. V usage is TRBV6-5 and J usage is TRBJ2-7, with D possibly being TRBD1 (6 bases). Trimming cost V 7 bases and J 2 bases, with 9 bases left between them. The CDR3 length is 12 residues. Germline CDR1 MNHEY, CDR2 SVGAGI.